This entry features one T cell receptor (beta chain) sequence. PCR involved 60 Vbeta and 13 Jbeta primers. Using immunoSEQ multiplex PCR, the repertoire was profiled, and TCRdb retains in-frame clones only, with some absent. Of some 140,000 clones listed, roughly 80% are singletons. The record originates from a study of cytomegalovirus exposure and HLA in healthy donors. The germline V gene has CDR1 SGHDT and CDR2 YYEEEE. The CDR3 has 14 amino acids. J was trimmed by 1 base and V by 4 bases; bases with no gene match: 4. The chain couples TRBV5-6 to TRBJ2-7; 8 bases are shared with TRBD1. The clonotype comes from a man aged 25-45 years in good health and CMV-seronegative. The sample taken for sequencing was PBMCs. The CDR3 region is CASSRQGISYEQYF. CDR3 DNA sequence: TGTGCCAGCAGCCGACAGGGGATATCCTACGAGCAGTACTTC.